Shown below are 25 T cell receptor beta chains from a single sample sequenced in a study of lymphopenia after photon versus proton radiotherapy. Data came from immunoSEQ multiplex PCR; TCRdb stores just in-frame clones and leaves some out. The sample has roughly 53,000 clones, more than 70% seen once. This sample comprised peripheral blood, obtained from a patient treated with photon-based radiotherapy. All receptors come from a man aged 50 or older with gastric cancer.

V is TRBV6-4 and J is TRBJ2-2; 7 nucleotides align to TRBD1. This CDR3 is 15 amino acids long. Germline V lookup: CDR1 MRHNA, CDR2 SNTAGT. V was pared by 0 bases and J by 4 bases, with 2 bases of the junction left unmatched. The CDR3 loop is CASSDSTGLTGELFF. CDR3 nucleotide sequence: TGTGCCAGCAGTGACTCGACAGGGCTCACCGGGGAGCTGTTTTTT.

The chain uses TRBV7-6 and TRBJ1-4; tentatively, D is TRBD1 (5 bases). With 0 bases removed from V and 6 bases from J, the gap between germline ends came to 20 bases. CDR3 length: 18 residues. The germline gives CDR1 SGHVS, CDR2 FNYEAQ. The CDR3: CASSLAQLGLRGDEKLFF. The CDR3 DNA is TGTGCCAGCAGCTTAGCCCAACTCGGCCTCCGAGGGGATGAAAAACTGTTTTTT.

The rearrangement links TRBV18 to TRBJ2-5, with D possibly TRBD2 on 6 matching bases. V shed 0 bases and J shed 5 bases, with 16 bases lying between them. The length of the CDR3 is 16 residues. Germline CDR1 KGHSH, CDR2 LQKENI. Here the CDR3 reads CASSPPGRGARETQYF. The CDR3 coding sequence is TGTGCCAGCTCACCACCGGGGCGGGGAGCGAGGGAGACCCAGTACTTC.

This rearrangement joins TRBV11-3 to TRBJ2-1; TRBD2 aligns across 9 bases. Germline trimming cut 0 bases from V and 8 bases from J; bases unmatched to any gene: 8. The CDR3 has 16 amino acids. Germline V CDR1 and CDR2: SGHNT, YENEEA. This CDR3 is CASSLDGREGRDEQFF. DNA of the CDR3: TGTGCCAGCAGCTTAGATGGGCGGGAGGGTAGAGATGAGCAGTTCTTC.

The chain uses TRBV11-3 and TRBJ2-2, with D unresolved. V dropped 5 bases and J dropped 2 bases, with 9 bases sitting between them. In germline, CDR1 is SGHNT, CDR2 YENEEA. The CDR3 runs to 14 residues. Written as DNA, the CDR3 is TGTGCCAGCAGCCTGACAACTAACACCGGGGAGCTGTTTTTT. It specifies CASSLTTNTGELFF.

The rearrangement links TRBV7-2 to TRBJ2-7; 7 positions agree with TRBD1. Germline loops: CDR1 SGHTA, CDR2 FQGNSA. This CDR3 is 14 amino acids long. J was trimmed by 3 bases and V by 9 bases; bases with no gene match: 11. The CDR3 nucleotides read TGTGCCAGTAAGACCGGGACAGAATACTACGAGCAGTACTTC. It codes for CASKTGTEYYEQYF.

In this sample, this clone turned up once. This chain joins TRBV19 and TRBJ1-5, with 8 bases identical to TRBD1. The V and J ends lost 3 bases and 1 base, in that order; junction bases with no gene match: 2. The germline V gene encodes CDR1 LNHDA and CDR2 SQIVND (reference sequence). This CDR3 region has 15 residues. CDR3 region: CASSMTGASNQPQHF. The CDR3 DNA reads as TGTGCCAGTAGTATGACAGGGGCCAGCAATCAGCCCCAGCATTTT. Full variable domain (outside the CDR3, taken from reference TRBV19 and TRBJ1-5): DGGITQSPKYLFRKEGQNVTLSCEQNLNHDAMYWYRQDPGQGLRLIYYSQIVNDFQKGDIAEGYSVSREKKESFPLTVTSAQKNPTAFYLCASSMTGASNQPQHFGDGTRLSIL.

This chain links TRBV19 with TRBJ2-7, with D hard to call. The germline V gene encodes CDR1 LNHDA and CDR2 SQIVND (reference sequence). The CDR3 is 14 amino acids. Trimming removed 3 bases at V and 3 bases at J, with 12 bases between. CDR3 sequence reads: CASSIWGKGYEQYF. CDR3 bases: TGTGCCAGTAGTATTTGGGGAAAGGGCTACGAGCAGTACTTC.

The CDR3 here is CASSRLGANTEAFF. CDR3 coding DNA: TGTGCCAGCAGTCGCTTGGGGGCGAACACTGAAGCTTTCTTT. The rearrangement uses TRBV25-1 and TRBJ1-1; perhaps TRBD1 as D (6 bases). Germline values: CDR1 MGHDK, CDR2 SYGVNS. The CDR3 covers 14 residues. The germline V and J ends were trimmed by 5 bases and 1 base, with 11 bases remaining between them.

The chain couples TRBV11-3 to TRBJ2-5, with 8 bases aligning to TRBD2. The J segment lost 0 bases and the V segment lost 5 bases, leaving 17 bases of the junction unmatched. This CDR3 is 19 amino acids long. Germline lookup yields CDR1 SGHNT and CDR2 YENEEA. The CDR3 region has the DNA TGTGCCAGCAGCCCTCCCCTGGGACTAGTAGACTTGTACCAAGAGACCCAGTACTTC. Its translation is CASSPPLGLVDLYQETQYF. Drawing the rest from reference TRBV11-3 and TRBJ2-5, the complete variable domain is EAGVVQSPRYKIIEKKQPVAFWCNPISGHNTLYWYLQNLGQGPELLIRYENEEAVDDSQLPKDRFSAERLKGVDSTLKIQPAELGDSAVYLCASSPPLGLVDLYQETQYFGPGTRLLVL.

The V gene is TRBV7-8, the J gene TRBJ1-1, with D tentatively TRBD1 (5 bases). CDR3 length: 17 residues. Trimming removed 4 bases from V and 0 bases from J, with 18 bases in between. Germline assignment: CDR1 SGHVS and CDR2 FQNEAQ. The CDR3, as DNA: TGTGCCAGCAGCTCCATCTACTCGGGACCCATGAACACTGAAGCTTTCTTT. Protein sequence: CASSSIYSGPMNTEAFF.

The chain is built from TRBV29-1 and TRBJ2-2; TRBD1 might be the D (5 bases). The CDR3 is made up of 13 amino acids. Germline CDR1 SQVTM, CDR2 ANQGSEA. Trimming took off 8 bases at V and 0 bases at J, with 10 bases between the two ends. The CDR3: CSQDKTNTGELFF. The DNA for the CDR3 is TGCAGCCAGGACAAGACGAACACCGGGGAGCTGTTTTTT.

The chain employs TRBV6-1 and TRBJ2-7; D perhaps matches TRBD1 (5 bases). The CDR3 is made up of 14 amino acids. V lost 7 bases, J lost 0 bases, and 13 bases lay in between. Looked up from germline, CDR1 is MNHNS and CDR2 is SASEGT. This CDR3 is CASIPAGNSYEQYF. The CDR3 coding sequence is TGTGCCAGCATCCCAGCAGGGAACTCCTACGAGCAGTACTTC.

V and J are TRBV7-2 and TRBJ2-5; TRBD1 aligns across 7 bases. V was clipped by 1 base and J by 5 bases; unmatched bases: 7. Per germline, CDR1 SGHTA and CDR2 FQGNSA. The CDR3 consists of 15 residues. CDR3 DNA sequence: TGTGCCAGCAGCTTAGAACAGGGGTTAGTGGAGACCCAGTACTTC. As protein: CASSLEQGLVETQYF.

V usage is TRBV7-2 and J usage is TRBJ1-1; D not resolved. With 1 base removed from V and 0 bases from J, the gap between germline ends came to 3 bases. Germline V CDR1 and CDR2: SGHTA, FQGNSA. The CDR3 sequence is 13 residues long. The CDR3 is CASSLDMNTEAFF. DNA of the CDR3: TGTGCCAGCAGCTTAGACATGAACACTGAAGCTTTCTTT.

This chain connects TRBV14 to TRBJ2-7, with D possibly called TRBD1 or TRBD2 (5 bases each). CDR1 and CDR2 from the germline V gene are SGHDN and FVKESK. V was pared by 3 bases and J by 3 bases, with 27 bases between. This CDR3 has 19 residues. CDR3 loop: CASSHVPGRSTSTIYEQYF. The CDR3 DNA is TGTGCCAGCAGCCATGTCCCGGGACGGAGCACCTCTACTATCTACGAGCAGTACTTC.

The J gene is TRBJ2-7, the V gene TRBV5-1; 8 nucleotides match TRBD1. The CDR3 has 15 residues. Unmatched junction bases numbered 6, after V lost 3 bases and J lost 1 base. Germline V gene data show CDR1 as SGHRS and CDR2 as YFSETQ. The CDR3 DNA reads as TGCGCCAGCAGCTCGGGACAGGCAAATTCCTACGAGCAGTACTTC. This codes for CASSSGQANSYEQYF. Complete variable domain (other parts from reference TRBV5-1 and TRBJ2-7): KAGVTQTPRYLIKTRGQQVTLSCSPISGHRSVSWYQQTPGQGLQFLFEYFSETQRNKGNFPGRFSGRQFSNSRSEMNVSTLELGDSALYLCASSSGQANSYEQYFGPGTRLTVT.

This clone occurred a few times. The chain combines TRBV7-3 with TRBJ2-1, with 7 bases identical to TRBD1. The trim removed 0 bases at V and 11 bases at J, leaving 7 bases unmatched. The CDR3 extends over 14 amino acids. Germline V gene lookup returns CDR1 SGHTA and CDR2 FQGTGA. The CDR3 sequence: CASSLTSTGSKQFF. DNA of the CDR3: TGTGCCAGCAGCTTAACCTCGACAGGGTCTAAGCAGTTCTTC. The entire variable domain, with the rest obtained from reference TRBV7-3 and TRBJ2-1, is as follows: GAGVSQTPSNKVTEKGKYVELRCDPISGHTALYWYRQSLGQGPEFLIYFQGTGAADDSGLPNDRFFAVRPEGSVSTLKIQRTERGDSAVYLCASSLTSTGSKQFFGPGTRLTVL.

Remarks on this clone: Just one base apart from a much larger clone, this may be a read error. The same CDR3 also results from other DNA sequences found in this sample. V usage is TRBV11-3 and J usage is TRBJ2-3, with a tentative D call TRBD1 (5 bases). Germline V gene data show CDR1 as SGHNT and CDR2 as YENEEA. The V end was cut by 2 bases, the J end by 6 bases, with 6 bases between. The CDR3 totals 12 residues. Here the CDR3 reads CASSLQGDTQYF. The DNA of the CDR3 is TGTGCCAGCAGCTTACAGGGTGATACGCAGTATTTT.

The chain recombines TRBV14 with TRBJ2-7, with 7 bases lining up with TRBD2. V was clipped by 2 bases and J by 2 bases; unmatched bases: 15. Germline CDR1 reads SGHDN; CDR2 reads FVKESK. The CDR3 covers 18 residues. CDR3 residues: CASSQLGEGADLAYEQYF. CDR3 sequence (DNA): TGTGCCAGCAGCCAACTGGGGGAGGGAGCGGACCTAGCCTACGAGCAGTACTTC.

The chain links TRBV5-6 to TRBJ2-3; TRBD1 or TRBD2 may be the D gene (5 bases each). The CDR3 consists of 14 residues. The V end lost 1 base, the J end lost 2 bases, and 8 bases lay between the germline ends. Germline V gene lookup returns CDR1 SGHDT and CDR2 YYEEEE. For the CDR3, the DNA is TGTGCCAGCAGCTTGAAGGGGACCACAGATACGCAGTATTTT. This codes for CASSLKGTTDTQYF.

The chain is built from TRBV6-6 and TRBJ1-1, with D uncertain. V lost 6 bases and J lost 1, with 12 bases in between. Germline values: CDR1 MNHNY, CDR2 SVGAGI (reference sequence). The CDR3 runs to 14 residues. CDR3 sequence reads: CASSSSPANTEAFF. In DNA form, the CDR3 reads TGTGCCAGCAGCTCCTCGCCGGCGAACACTGAAGCTTTCTTT.

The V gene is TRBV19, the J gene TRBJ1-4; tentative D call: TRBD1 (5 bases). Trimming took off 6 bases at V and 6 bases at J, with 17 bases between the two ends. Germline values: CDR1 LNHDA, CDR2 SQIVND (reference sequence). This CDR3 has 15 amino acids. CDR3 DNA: TGTGCCAGTAGAAGCGGGGGATCGGGGTATGAAAAACTGTTTTTT. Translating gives CASRSGGSGYEKLFF.

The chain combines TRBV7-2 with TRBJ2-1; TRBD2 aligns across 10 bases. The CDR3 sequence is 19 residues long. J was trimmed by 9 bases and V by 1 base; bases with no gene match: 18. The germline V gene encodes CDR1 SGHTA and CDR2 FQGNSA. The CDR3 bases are TGTGCCAGCAGCTTAGTGAGCCCCCGGGCTAGCGGGAGTGTGGGTGAGCAGTTCTTC. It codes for CASSLVSPRASGSVGEQFF.

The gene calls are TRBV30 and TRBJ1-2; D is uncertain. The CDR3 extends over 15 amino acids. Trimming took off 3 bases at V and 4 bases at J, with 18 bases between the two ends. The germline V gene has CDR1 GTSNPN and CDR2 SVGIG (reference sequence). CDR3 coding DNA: TGTGCCTGGAGGGCGACACCTCATGGGATCTATGGCTACACCTTC. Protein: CAWRATPHGIYGYTF.